This T cell receptor (beta chain) was obtained from a study of T cell changes during pregnancy in multiple sclerosis. This CDR3 has 15 residues. V lost 3 bases to trimming and J lost 11 bases; unmatched junction nucleotides: 13. Germline assignment: CDR1 GTSNPN and CDR2 SVGIG (reference sequence). The assay was immunoSEQ multiplex PCR, and TCRdb's table has in-frame clones only and misses some. Among about 130,000 clones listed, around 97% were seen once. The receptor was isolated from a female donor with multiple sclerosis, enrolled in a pregnancy study. This sequence joins TRBV30 and TRBJ2-3; 11 nucleotides align to TRBD2. The sequenced sample was peripheral blood, obtained after pregnancy. The CDR3 here is CAWSEGSGRAPGQYF. The CDR3, as DNA: TGTGCCTGGAGCGAGGGTAGCGGGAGGGCCCCGGGGCAGTATTTT.